The 16 T cell receptor beta chains below come from one sample, sequenced in a study of OX40 agonist ivuxolimab in advanced cancers. TCRdb's table, derived via immunoSEQ multiplex PCR, lists solely in-frame clones and lacks some. The sample holds about 80,000 clones, more than 70% seen once. Sample: CD4+ or CD8+ T cells sorted from blood, taken in a trial of the OX40 agonist ivuxolimab. The origin of the receptors is an adult with an advanced solid tumor such as melanoma, head and neck, liver or kidney cancer.

The chain is built from TRBV28 and TRBJ2-7; no firm D call. CDR1 MDHEN and CDR2 SYDVKM come from the germline V gene. Trimming left V 6 bases short and J 0 bases short, with 6 bases between. The CDR3 sequence is 12 residues long. The CDR3 DNA is TGTGCCAGCAGGCCCACCTCCTACGAGCAGTACTTC. It is translated as CASRPTSYEQYF.

The rearrangement links TRBV7-9 to TRBJ2-5; D is perhaps TRBD1 or TRBD2 (5 bases each). Trimming left V 7 bases short and J 1 base short, with 16 bases between. This CDR3 has 15 residues. Germline V gene sequence: CDR1 SEHNR, CDR2 FQNEAQ (reference sequence). CDR3 region: CASTRGGTFQETQYF. The DNA of the CDR3 is TGTGCCAGCACACGGGGCGGAACTTTCCAAGAGACCCAGTACTTC.

The chain joins TRBV10-1 to TRBJ2-2; D is uncertain. Germline V gene sequence: CDR1 WNHNN, CDR2 SYGVQD (reference sequence). Trimming removed 0 bases from V and 0 bases from J, with 8 bases in between. This CDR3 is 16 amino acids long. CDR3 nucleotides: TGCGCCAGCAGTGAGTCGGTAGGCGCGAACACCGGGGAGCTGTTTTTT. Its translation is CASSESVGANTGELFF.

This chain uses TRBV7-2 with TRBJ2-7; D ambiguous. V was pared by 4 bases and J by 0 bases, with 10 bases between. CDR1 and CDR2 from the germline V gene are SGHTA and FQGNSA. CDR3 length: 14 amino acids. The CDR3: CASSSSGNSYEQYF. Here the CDR3 DNA reads TGTGCCAGCAGCTCAAGTGGAAACTCCTACGAGCAGTACTTC.

The J gene is TRBJ2-1, the V gene TRBV7-2; 9 bases map to TRBD2. This CDR3 region has 15 residues. Germline values: CDR1 SGHTA, CDR2 FQGNSA. The V gene end was trimmed by 1 base and the J gene end by 6 bases; junction bases not matched to a gene: 4. The CDR3 spells CASSLEGLAVNEQFF. Here the CDR3 DNA reads TGTGCCAGCAGCTTAGAGGGACTAGCCGTCAATGAGCAGTTCTTC. The variable domain in full, with the rest retrieved from reference TRBV7-2 and TRBJ2-1, is GAGVSQSPSNKVTEKGKDVELRCDPISGHTALYWYRQSLGQGLEFLIYFQGNSAPDKSGLPSDRFSAERTGGSVSTLTIQRTQQEDSAVYLCASSLEGLAVNEQFFGPGTRLTVL.

This rearrangement joins TRBV2 to TRBJ2-7, with D possibly being TRBD2 (6 bases). The CDR3 totals 14 residues. From germline, CDR1 is SNHLY and CDR2 FYNNEI. V gave up 8 bases and J gave up 2 bases, with 16 bases separating them. The CDR3 coding sequence is TGTGCCAGCGGAGGGGCAGGGTTAACCTACGAGCAGTACTTC. It specifies CASGGAGLTYEQYF. The full variable domain, rest sourced from reference TRBV2 and TRBJ2-7, is EPEVTQTPSHQVTQMGQEVILRCVPISNHLYFYWYRQILGQKVEFLVSFYNNEISEKSEIFDDQFSVERPDGSNFTLKIRSTKLEDSAMYFCASGGAGLTYEQYFGPGTRLTVT.

This clone was counted a single time. V and J are TRBV5-3 and TRBJ2-1; D could derive from TRBD1 or TRBD2 (5 bases each). TRBV5-3 is an ORF, and what it does is uncertain. CDR3 length: 15 amino acids. V was trimmed by 8 bases and J by 0 bases, leaving 15 bases between them. The CDR3 spells CARGTAVGSYNEQFF. The DNA of the CDR3 is TGTGCCAGGGGGACGGCAGTAGGCTCCTACAATGAGCAGTTCTTC.

The chain carries TRBV2 and TRBJ2-2; a weak D match, TRBD2 (5 bases). CDR3 length equals 13 residues. The V gene's germline CDR1 is SNHLY and CDR2 FYNNEI. Trimming shortened V by 7 bases and J by 5 bases, and 11 bases separated the two germline ends. The DNA for the CDR3 is TGTGCCAGCACCGGATCGGGGACCGGGGAGCTGTTTTTT. Translation gives CASTGSGTGELFF. The full variable domain, rest sourced from reference TRBV2 and TRBJ2-2, is EPEVTQTPSHQVTQMGQEVILRCVPISNHLYFYWYRQILGQKVEFLVSFYNNEISEKSEIFDDQFSVERPDGSNFTLKIRSTKLEDSAMYFCASTGSGTGELFFGEGSRLTVL.

The chain joins TRBV11-2 to TRBJ1-6; TRBD1 matches 7 bases. The CDR3 totals 18 residues. Germline CDR1 reads SGHAT; CDR2 reads FQNNGV. The ends lost 5 bases at V and 11 bases at J; junction bases unmatched: 21. CDR3 amino acids: CASSVGLRDRRKQPPLHF. CDR3 coding DNA: TGTGCCAGCAGCGTTGGTCTCCGGGACAGAAGGAAGCAACCACCCCTCCACTTT. Drawing the rest from reference TRBV11-2 and TRBJ1-6, the complete variable domain is EAGVAQSPRYKIIEKRQSVAFWCNPISGHATLYWYQQILGQGPKLLIQFQNNGVVDDSQLPKDRFSAERLKGVDSTLKIQPAKLEDSAVYLCASSVGLRDRRKQPPLHFGNGTRLTVT.

The V call is TRBV5-1, the J call TRBJ2-5; TRBD2 agrees at 8 bases. Losses at the gene ends were 2 bases for V and 1 base for J; bases not matched to a gene: 4. Germline CDR1 and CDR2: SGHRS and YFSETQ. The CDR3 consists of 15 residues. CDR3 DNA sequence: TGCGCCAGCAGCTTTTTAGCGGGGCTCCAAGAGACCCAGTACTTC. It encodes CASSFLAGLQETQYF. The entire variable domain, with the rest obtained from reference TRBV5-1 and TRBJ2-5, is as follows: KAGVTQTPRYLIKTRGQQVTLSCSPISGHRSVSWYQQTPGQGLQFLFEYFSETQRNKGNFPGRFSGRQFSNSRSEMNVSTLELGDSALYLCASSFLAGLQETQYFGPGTRLLVL.

V gene TRBV6-5 combines with J gene TRBJ2-7; no clear D. Deletions cut 2 bases from V and 1 base from J, with 9 bases between. CDR3 length: 14 residues. CDR1 and CDR2 from the germline V gene are MNHEY and SVGAGI. CDR3 amino acids: CASSYREGSYEQYF. The CDR3 nucleotides read TGTGCCAGCAGTTACAGGGAAGGGTCCTACGAGCAGTACTTC.

This clone was counted between two and nine times. The rearrangement joins TRBV30 to TRBJ1-4, with D unclear. Germline CDR1 reads GTSNPN; CDR2 reads SVGIG (reference sequence). The CDR3 totals 16 residues. V dropped 3 bases and J dropped 0 bases, with 14 bases sitting between them. The CDR3 DNA sequence: TGTGCCTGGAGGTTGGACGGAAATGCAACTAATGAAAAACTGTTTTTT. This encodes CAWRLDGNATNEKLFF.

This rearrangement joins TRBV7-5 to TRBJ1-5. TRBV7-5 corresponds to a pseudogene. The CDR3 spans 14 residues. The CDR3 DNA reads TGTGTCAGAAGGAGGCCGGGACGGAATCAGCCCCAGCATTTT. It specifies CVRRRPGRNQPQHF.

V gene TRBV18 combines with J gene TRBJ1-1, with 10 bases matching TRBD1. Per germline, CDR1 KGHSH and CDR2 LQKENI. J was trimmed by 10 bases and V by 3 bases; bases with no gene match: 8. CDR3 length: 14 amino acids. The CDR3 loop is CASSPLDRGAVAFF. In DNA form, the CDR3 reads TGTGCCAGCTCACCGTTGGACAGGGGGGCGGTAGCTTTCTTT.

This rearrangement joins TRBV9 to TRBJ2-2; maybe TRBD1 (6 bases). CDR1 is SGDLS, CDR2 YYNGEE, per germline. V lost 4 bases, J lost 3 bases, and 19 bases lay in between. This CDR3 region has 17 residues. CDR3 DNA: TGTGCCAGCAGCCCGGGCCCGACAGGTCTGGACACCGGGGAGCTGTTTTTT. Translated, it gives CASSPGPTGLDTGELFF.

V is TRBV28 and J is TRBJ2-1; D perhaps matches TRBD2 (5 bases). This CDR3 region has 16 residues. V lost 2 bases and J 9 bases, leaving 20 bases between the germline ends. Looked up from germline, CDR1 is MDHEN and CDR2 is SYDVKM. CDR3 loop: CASSLITGSGGGEQFF. The DNA for the CDR3 is TGTGCCAGCAGTTTAATCACGGGCAGCGGCGGTGGTGAGCAGTTCTTC.